Described below is a single T cell receptor (beta chain) sequence and its context. Its matching antigen is unknown. V lost 3 bases, J lost 8 bases, and 12 bases stayed unmatched. The length of the CDR3 is 15 residues. Germline assignment: CDR1 MNHEY and CDR2 SMNVEV (reference sequence). The sample belongs to a study of T cell responses to AZD1222 COVID-19 vaccine. Study results and limitations: Nearly half of spike-specific TCRs reportedly target unmutated variant regions. Donor demographics were predominantly white British with a female majority; clonal diversity may be underestimated.

Data came from immunoSEQ multiplex PCR; TCRdb stores just in-frame clones and leaves some out. The table includes about 200,000 clones, around 94% detected once. The gene calls are TRBV27 and TRBJ2-7; the match to TRBD1 covers 8 bases. The sequence derives from an adult who received the MenACWY meningococcal vaccine as a control. Sequences were derived from peripheral blood, sampled 28 days after the second dose of the MenACWY control vaccine. DNA of the CDR3: TGTGCCAGCAGTTTGGCGATCTCAGGGGGCTCCAAGCAGTACTTC. This gives the protein CASSLAISGGSKQYF.